This is a list of T cell receptor beta chains from one sample in a study of T cells in Graves' hyperthyroidism and ophthalmopathy. TCRdb reprocessed the multiplex PCR reads via MiXCR and lists one record per CDR3 protein. The sample shows fewer than 250,000 distinct CDR3 sequences, 16% of them seen only once. The specimen was blood. The receptors were sampled from a woman aged 18-29 years with Graves' ophthalmopathy. The CDR3 runs from the conserved cysteine through the conserved F or W. Fields, in order: D gene, V gene, J gene, clone size, CDR3 protein, CDR3 DNA. The D gene is left open where the match is weak. A row's size may be missing; if present it is once, few, many or a size class.

>TRBD2|TRBV19|TRBJ2-2|few
CASSISSGVTGELFF
TGTGCCAGTAGTATATCTAGCGGGGTCACCGGGGAGCTGTTTTTT
>-|TRBV6-5|TRBJ2-3|-
CAGSYSGQEVRSTQYF
TGTGCCGGCAGTTACTCGGGGCAGGAGGTGAGGAGTACGCAGTATTTT
>TRBD1|TRBV20-1|TRBJ2-1|many
CSDGTGEDIEQFF
TGCAGTGACGGGACAGGGGAAGATATTGAGCAGTTCTTC
>TRBD2|TRBV12-5|TRBJ2-7|many
CASGLPTSGGSYEQYF
TGTGCTAGTGGTTTGCCTACTAGCGGGGGCTCCTACGAGCAGTACTTC
>TRBD2|TRBV27|TRBJ2-3|many
CASSFWGGDTDTQYF
TGTGCCAGCAGTTTTTGGGGGGGGGACACAGATACGCAGTATTTT
>-|TRBV7-2|TRBJ2-1|-
CASSSGLNNEQFF
TGTGCCAGCAGCTCAGGACTTAACAATGAGCAGTTCTTC
>TRBD1|TRBV9|TRBJ2-7|few
CASSVRTGDEQYF
TGTGCCAGCAGCGTACGAACAGGGGACGAGCAGTACTTC
>-|TRBV28|TRBJ1-5|many
CASSLLRQWGGYQPQHF
TGTGCCAGCAGTTTATTACGGCAGTGGGGGGGGTATCAGCCCCAGCATTTT
>-|TRBV28|TRBJ1-6|many
CASSFTGNSPLHF
TGTGCCAGCAGTTTCACAGGGAATTCACCCCTCCACTTT
>-|TRBV3-1|TRBJ1-5|-
CASSQGARVNQPQHF
TGTGCCAGCAGCCAAGGGGCCAGGGTAAATCAGCCCCAGCATTTT
>-|TRBV4-2|TRBJ1-6|many
CASSQDPILPRNSPLHF
TGTGCCAGCAGCCAAGACCCGATCCTACCTCGAAATTCACCCCTCCACTTT
>TRBD1|TRBV10-2|TRBJ1-2|few
CASSDSQGAFVGYTF
TGCGCCAGCAGTGACTCACAGGGGGCCTTTGTGGGCTACACCTTC
>TRBD2|TRBV6-1|TRBJ2-5|few
CASSHTGGVEETQYF
TGTGCCAGCAGTCACACCGGGGGGGTGGAAGAGACCCAGTACTTC